Each of the 25 T cell receptor beta chains below was sequenced from the same sample in a study of cytotoxic CD8 clonotypes in ibrutinib-treated CLL. Profiled with immunoSEQ multiplex PCR; TCRdb holds only in-frame clones, not every one. The sample has some 150,000 clones, more than 75% seen once. The starting material was PBMCs, obtained after 36 months of ibrutinib treatment. These receptors all stem from a human donor with chronic lymphocytic leukemia.

In its sample, this clone was seen a few times. The V gene is TRBV5-1, the J gene TRBJ1-6; D uncertain. This CDR3 region has 13 residues. V was shortened by 0 bases and J by 10 bases, with 8 bases between the two germline ends. The germline CDR1 and CDR2 sequences are SGHRS and YFSETQ. The CDR3 DNA reads TGCGCCAGCAGCTTGGCCGTTGGGTCACCCCTCCACTTT. Protein product: CASSLAVGSPLHF.

The V gene is TRBV5-4, the J gene TRBJ1-6, with 7 bases identical to TRBD1. The CDR3 sequence is 15 residues long. Looked up from germline, CDR1 is SGHNT and CDR2 is YYREEE (reference sequence). The junction had 5 bases not matched to a gene; V was cut back by 4 bases and J by 4 bases. For the CDR3, the DNA is TGTGCCAGCAGCCACAACAGGGGATATAATTCACCCCTCCACTTT. Translation: CASSHNRGYNSPLHF.

J is TRBJ2-7 and V is TRBV12-5; no definite D call. V shed 1 base and J shed 4 bases, with 5 bases lying between them. Germline V CDR1 and CDR2: LGHNT, FRNRAP. This CDR3 comprises 12 residues. This chain's CDR3 is CASGLGPYEQYF. The DNA for the CDR3 is TGTGCTAGTGGTTTGGGCCCGTACGAGCAGTACTTC.

The chain couples TRBV7-9 to TRBJ2-5; TRBD2 is a possible D gene (5 bases). Trimming stripped 5 bases from V and 3 bases from J, with 10 bases between. Looked up from germline, CDR1 is SEHNR and CDR2 is FQNEAQ (reference sequence). This CDR3 spans 13 amino acids. The chain's CDR3 is CASSPDGEETQYF. The CDR3 DNA sequence: TGTGCCAGCAGCCCGGACGGGGAAGAGACCCAGTACTTC.

V and J are TRBV4-1 and TRBJ2-3; D unclear. CDR1 MGHRA and CDR2 YSYEKL come from the germline V gene. CDR3 length: 17 residues. The ends were cut back, 1 base at V and 0 bases at J, with 14 bases in the middle. CDR3 region: CASSQGRARSSTDTQYF. In DNA, the CDR3 is TGCGCCAGCAGCCAAGGACGAGCTCGGTCTAGCACAGATACGCAGTATTTT.

A few counts support this clone. This chain uses TRBV18 with TRBJ1-1; D is unclear. Trimming shortened V by 6 bases and J by 3 bases, and 11 bases separated the two germline ends. CDR1 and CDR2 from the germline V gene are KGHSH and LQKENI. The CDR3 covers 13 residues. For the CDR3, the DNA is TGTGCCAGCTCTCCCGACTCGGACACTGAAGCTTTCTTT. Residues: CASSPDSDTEAFF.

V and J are TRBV28 and TRBJ1-6; possible D gene TRBD1, 6 bases. From germline, CDR1 is MDHEN and CDR2 SYDVKM. Trimming took off 7 bases at V and 4 bases at J, with 11 bases between the two ends. The CDR3 has 14 residues. DNA for the CDR3: TGTGCCAGCACGGGGGCCCCTTATAATTCACCCCTCCACTTT. It encodes CASTGAPYNSPLHF.

The chain uses TRBV4-1 and TRBJ1-2; D unresolved. Trimming took 0 bases from V and 5 from J, leaving 4 bases between them. Germline V gives CDR1 MGHRA, CDR2 YSYEKL. The length of the CDR3 is 12 residues. The CDR3 coding sequence is TGCGCCAGCAGCCAAGATCAGTATGGCTACACCTTC. The encoded protein is CASSQDQYGYTF.

V and J are TRBV19 and TRBJ2-3; D possibly matches TRBD1 or TRBD2 (5 bases each). CDR1 is LNHDA and CDR2 is SQIVND in the germline V gene (reference sequence). Trimming cost V 3 bases and J 1 base, with 8 bases left between them. The CDR3 runs to 14 residues. In DNA form, the CDR3 reads TGTGCCAGTAGTATTGGGGGAGGCACAGATACGCAGTATTTT. Translating gives CASSIGGGTDTQYF.

The chain is built from TRBV9 and TRBJ1-1, with D uncertain. The length of the CDR3 is 14 residues. CDR1 is SGDLS and CDR2 is YYNGEE in the germline V gene. V lost 0 bases and J lost 2, with 8 bases in between. The CDR3 sequence: CASSVAVRNTEAFF. DNA for the CDR3: TGTGCCAGCAGCGTAGCTGTTAGAAACACTGAAGCTTTCTTT.

J is TRBJ1-4 and V is TRBV13; D is perhaps TRBD1 (5 bases). Germline CDR1 and CDR2: PRHDT and FYEKMQ (reference sequence). This CDR3 has 17 residues. Trimming stripped 1 base from V and 3 bases from J, with 15 bases between. CDR3 nucleotides: TGTGCCAGCAGCTTAGTAGGACCGGGGCTACCTAATGAAAAACTGTTTTTT. This encodes CASSLVGPGLPNEKLFF.

The chain links TRBV6-6 to TRBJ2-7; unclear D gene. Trimming cost V 3 bases and J 3 bases, with 9 bases left between them. Germline V lookup: CDR1 MNHNY, CDR2 SVGAGI (reference sequence). The CDR3 runs to 13 residues. The CDR3: CASSYSDDYEQYF. In nucleotides, the CDR3 is TGTGCCAGCAGTTATTCGGATGACTACGAGCAGTACTTC.

V is TRBV11-1 and J is TRBJ2-7; maybe TRBD1 (6 bases). The CDR3 consists of 16 residues. Germline CDR1 reads SGHAT; CDR2 reads FQDESV (reference sequence). Trimming removed 5 bases at V and 1 base at J, with 18 bases between. CDR3 nucleotides: TGTGCCAGCAGCCTCTGGGACACCCCGCGGTCCTACGAGCAGTACTTC. It codes for CASSLWDTPRSYEQYF. Together with reference TRBV11-1 and TRBJ2-7, the CDR3 gives the full variable domain: EAEVAQSPRYKITEKSQAVAFWCDPISGHATLYWYRQILGQGPELLVQFQDESVVDDSQLPKDRFSAERLKGVDSTLKIQPAELGDSAMYLCASSLWDTPRSYEQYFGPGTRLTVT.

This chain joins TRBV28 and TRBJ1-4; possible D gene TRBD1, 6 bases. The CDR3 has 15 amino acids. In germline, CDR1 is MDHEN, CDR2 SYDVKM. V gave up 3 bases and J gave up 7 bases, with 15 bases separating them. CDR3 in DNA: TGTGCCAGCAGTTTGGGGGGCTGGGGGAGTGAAAAACTGTTTTTT. It translates to CASSLGGWGSEKLFF.

The V call is TRBV4-1, the J call TRBJ1-4, with D unresolved. The CDR3 runs 14 residues. Trimming removed 4 bases at V and 3 bases at J, with 9 bases between. Per germline, CDR1 MGHRA and CDR2 YSYEKL. CDR3 sequence (DNA): TGCGCCAGCAGCCGCACTTTCGCTAATGAAAAACTGTTTTTT. This codes for CASSRTFANEKLFF.

The V gene is TRBV14, the J gene TRBJ2-1; a weak D match, TRBD1 (5 bases). Trimming shortened V by 2 bases and J by 3 bases, and 11 bases separated the two germline ends. Germline V gene data show CDR1 as SGHDN and CDR2 as FVKESK. The CDR3 totals 15 residues. The CDR3 reads CASSQSTGNYNEQFF. Written as DNA, the CDR3 is TGTGCCAGCAGCCAATCTACAGGTAACTACAATGAGCAGTTCTTC.

J is TRBJ2-1 and V is TRBV5-1; 8 positions match TRBD2. Trimming cost V 0 bases and J 4 bases; bases outside gene matches: 3. CDR1 is SGHRS, CDR2 YFSETQ, per germline. The CDR3 length is 15 residues. The CDR3 DNA reads as TGCGCCAGCAGCTTGGACGGGAGGGTTTACAATGAGCAGTTCTTC. Translation: CASSLDGRVYNEQFF.

V gene TRBV5-1 combines with J gene TRBJ2-7; no firm D call. V dropped 0 bases and J dropped 4 bases, with 11 bases sitting between them. The length of the CDR3 is 14 residues. Germline CDR1 reads SGHRS; CDR2 reads YFSETQ. In DNA form, the CDR3 reads TGCGCCAGCAGCTTGGGCGACTTTATTTACGAGCAGTACTTC. This translates into CASSLGDFIYEQYF.

This chain links TRBV18 with TRBJ1-1; D may be TRBD1 (5 bases). The CDR3 consists of 15 residues. In germline, CDR1 is KGHSH, CDR2 LQKENI. The V gene lost 2 bases and the J gene lost 1 base, with 11 bases spanning the gap. The CDR3 bases are TGTGCCAGCTCACCAAACGGGGCAGCGAACACTGAAGCTTTCTTT. Translating gives CASSPNGAANTEAFF.

This chain links TRBV5-1 with TRBJ2-3; 7 bases are a match to TRBD1. After removal of 6 bases from V and 6 bases from J, the junction contained 10 bases not matched to a gene. The CDR3 is made up of 14 amino acids. Germline assignment: CDR1 SGHRS and CDR2 YFSETQ. The CDR3 is CASIETGLGDTQYF. The CDR3 DNA reads as TGCGCCAGCATTGAGACAGGGCTGGGCGATACGCAGTATTTT.

V gene TRBV4-1 combines with J gene TRBJ1-3; no clear D. Trimming pared 6 bases from V and 4 bases from J, leaving 16 bases between. This CDR3 is 15 amino acids long. Germline lookup yields CDR1 MGHRA and CDR2 YSYEKL. CDR3 amino acids: CASSRLMSTGNTIYF. The CDR3 DNA reads TGCGCCAGCAGTCGTTTGATGTCAACGGGAAACACCATATATTTT.

The chain recombines TRBV6-5 with TRBJ2-7, with D perhaps matching TRBD1 (6 bases). Germline CDR1 is MNHEY and CDR2 is SVGAGI. Trimming took 0 bases from V and 11 from J, leaving 14 bases between them. The CDR3 covers 13 residues. CDR3 DNA: TGTGCCAGCAGTTACTCGAGGGGGTCTGATGAGTACTTC. This encodes CASSYSRGSDEYF.

The rearrangement joins TRBV5-4 to TRBJ2-7, with 11 bases aligning to TRBD1. CDR1 and CDR2 from the germline V gene are SGHNT and YYREEE (reference sequence). The CDR3 has 14 residues. V shed 4 bases, J shed 6 bases, and the junction held 6 bases outside the gene matches. CDR3 DNA: TGTGCCAGCAGCAGTCAGGGACAGGGGGGCGAGCAGTACTTC. Translated, it gives CASSSQGQGGEQYF.

The rearrangement uses TRBV5-1 and TRBJ1-1; D is ambiguous. CDR3 length: 16 residues. The germline V gene encodes CDR1 SGHRS and CDR2 YFSETQ. Trimming shortened V by 0 bases and J by 6 bases, and 18 bases separated the two germline ends. CDR3 in amino acids: CASSLDLGGMVSEAFF. The CDR3 bases are TGCGCCAGCAGCTTGGATCTGGGAGGGATGGTCTCTGAAGCTTTCTTT.

This chain uses TRBV7-9 with TRBJ2-1, with D tentatively TRBD1 or TRBD2 (6 bases each). Trimming pared 4 bases from V and 5 bases from J, leaving 24 bases between. This CDR3 is 18 amino acids long. Germline lookup yields CDR1 SEHNR and CDR2 FQNEAQ (reference sequence). CDR3 loop: CASSSSPSGANTNNEQFF. CDR3 nucleotides: TGTGCCAGCAGCTCGTCCCCGTCGGGGGCCAACACAAACAATGAGCAGTTCTTC.